The sequence of this T cell receptor beta chain was determined in a study of STAT5B mutations in CD4+ large granular lymphocyte leukemia. The survey-level immunoSEQ assay was used. The repertoire was sequenced with immunoSEQ multiplex PCR; TCRdb's copy has only in-frame clones and lacks some. This repertoire shows more than 35,000 clones, approximately 85% found once; its top ten account for over 1%. V lost 3 bases, J lost 1 base, and 13 bases lay in between. Germline V CDR1 and CDR2: SGHDT, YYEEEE. CDR3 length equals 15 residues. Of note for this clone: Antigen specificity is unknown.

Points from the study as a whole: TRBV06-family usage was enriched in top patient clones (8/27) versus controls (2/35). Without putative leukemic clones, patient CD4-sorted repertoires remained more clonal than healthy CD4+ repertoires.

The sequenced sample was CD4+ T cells from blood buffy coats. The origin of this receptor is a human donor in good health. The V call is TRBV5-6, the J call TRBJ1-1, with D unresolved. CDR3 nucleotide sequence: TGTGCCAGCAGCTCAGGCGGCCGTTCGAACACTGAAGCTTTCTTT. Amino acid sequence: CASSSGGRSNTEAFF.